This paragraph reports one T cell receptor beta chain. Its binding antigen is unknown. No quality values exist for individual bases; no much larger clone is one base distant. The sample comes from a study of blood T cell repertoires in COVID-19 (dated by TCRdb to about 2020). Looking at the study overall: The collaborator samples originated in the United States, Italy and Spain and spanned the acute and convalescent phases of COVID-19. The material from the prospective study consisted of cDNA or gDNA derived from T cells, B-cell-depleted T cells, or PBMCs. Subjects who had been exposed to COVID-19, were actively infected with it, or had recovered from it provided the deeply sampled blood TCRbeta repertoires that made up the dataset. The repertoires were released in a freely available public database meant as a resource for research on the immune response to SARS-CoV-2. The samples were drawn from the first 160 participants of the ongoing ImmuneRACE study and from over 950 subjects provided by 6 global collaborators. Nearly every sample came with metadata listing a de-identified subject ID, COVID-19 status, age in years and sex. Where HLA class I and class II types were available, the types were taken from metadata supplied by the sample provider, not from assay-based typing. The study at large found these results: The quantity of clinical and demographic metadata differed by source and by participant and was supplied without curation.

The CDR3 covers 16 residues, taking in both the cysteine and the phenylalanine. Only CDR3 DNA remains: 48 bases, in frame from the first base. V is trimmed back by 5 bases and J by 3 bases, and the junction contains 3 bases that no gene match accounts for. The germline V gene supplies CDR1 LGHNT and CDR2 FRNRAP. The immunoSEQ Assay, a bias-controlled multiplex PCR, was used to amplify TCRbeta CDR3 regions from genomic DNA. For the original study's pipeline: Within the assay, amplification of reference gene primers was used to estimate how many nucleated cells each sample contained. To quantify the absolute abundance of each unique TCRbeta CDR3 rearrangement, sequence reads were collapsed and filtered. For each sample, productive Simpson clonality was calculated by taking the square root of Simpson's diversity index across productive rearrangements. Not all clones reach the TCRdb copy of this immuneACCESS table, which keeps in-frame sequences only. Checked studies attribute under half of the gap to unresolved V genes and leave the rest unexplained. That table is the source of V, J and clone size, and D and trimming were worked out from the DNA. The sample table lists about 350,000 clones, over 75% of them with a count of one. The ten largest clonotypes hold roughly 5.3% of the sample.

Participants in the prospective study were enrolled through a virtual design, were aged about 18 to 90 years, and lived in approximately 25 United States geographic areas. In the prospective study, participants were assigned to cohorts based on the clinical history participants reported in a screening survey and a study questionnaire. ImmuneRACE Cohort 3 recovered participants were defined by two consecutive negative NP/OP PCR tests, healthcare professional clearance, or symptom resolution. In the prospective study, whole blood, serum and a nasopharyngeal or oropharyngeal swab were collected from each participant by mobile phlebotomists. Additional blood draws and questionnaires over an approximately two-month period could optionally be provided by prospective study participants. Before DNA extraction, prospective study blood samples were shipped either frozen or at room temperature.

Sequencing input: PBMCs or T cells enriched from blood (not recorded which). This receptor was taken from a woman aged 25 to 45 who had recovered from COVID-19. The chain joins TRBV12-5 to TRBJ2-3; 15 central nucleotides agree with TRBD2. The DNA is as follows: TGTGCTAGTGGTGTCGGGACTAGCGGGAGGACAGATACGCAGTATTTT. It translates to CASGVGTSGRTDTQYF.